The sequence of this T cell receptor (beta chain) was determined in a study of cytomegalovirus exposure and HLA in healthy donors. Study at large: Within an early data release were about 85 million unique TCRs drawn from HLA-typed donors.

Sampled while nominally healthy, donors likely had unrecorded immune exposures. This clone was detected only a few times. With 60 Vbeta and 13 Jbeta primers, the PCR was carried out. Generated by immunoSEQ multiplex PCR, the TCRdb table keeps only in-frame clones and is missing some. Among around 100,000 clones listed, roughly 78% were seen once. This clonotype was obtained from a male donor in good health and CMV-seropositive. The specimen was PBMCs.

The CDR3 loop is CASSVGDTQYF. DNA of the CDR3: TGCGCCAGTTCAGTTGGAGATACGCAGTATTTT. The chain links TRBV23-1 to TRBJ2-3; no firm D call. TRBV23-1 is an ORF, with its function uncertain. The CDR3 contains 11 residues. Trimming removed 9 bases from V and 5 bases from J, with 9 bases in between.